This T cell receptor beta chain comes out of a study of Graves' ophthalmopathy and Graves' hyperthyroidism. Overall study context: The collection of peripheral blood took place at initial diagnosis, before any treatment. Broader study findings: Between ophthalmopathy and stable hyperthyroidism, a 13-signature model drew a separation with about 88% sensitivity and roughly 78% specificity.

Stable hyperthyroidism meant no ophthalmopathy within 18 months of follow-up. Hyperthyroidism patients, aged 18 to 65, were newly diagnosed, under 2 months' duration. This clonotype was observed a few times. No antigen is known for it. RNA served as the template for amplifying TCR beta CDR3 regions. Second-round multiplex PCR came after first-round RT-PCR with HTBI primers. TCRdb used MiXCR to reprocess the multiplex PCR reads, holding one entry per CDR3 protein. The profile shows about 620,000 distinct CDR3 sequences, approximately 22% of them singletons. The CDR3 has 14 residues. V was pared by 2 bases and J by 3 bases, with 10 bases between. The V gene's germline CDR1 is LGHDT and CDR2 YNNKEL (reference sequence).

The chain has TRBV3-1 and TRBJ1-1, with D hard to call. The receptor comes from a woman younger than 35 with stable Graves' hyperthyroidism. Some clones in this sample may be carry-over from other donors' samples. Input material: peripheral blood. CDR3 nucleotides: TGTGCCAGCAGCCAATGGTCGGTCGACACTGAAGCTTTCTTT. It codes for CASSQWSVDTEAFF.